The 4 T cell receptor beta chains below were found in one sample sequenced in a study of control samples from healthy donors and cancer patients. Profiling relied on immunoSEQ multiplex PCR, and the TCRdb table lists in-frame clones only, not all of them. The table shows about 120,000 clones, with approximately 89% occurring only once. Sequenced sample: blood. The receptors were gathered from a middle-aged man in good health.

The chain is built from TRBV29-1 and TRBJ2-5; D is ambiguous. Germline CDR1 and CDR2: SQVTM and ANQGSEA. The V and J ends lost 0 bases and 4 bases respectively, with 3 bases between them. This CDR3 spans 11 amino acids. DNA for the CDR3: TGCAGCGTTGAAGAAGGAGAGACCCAGTACTTC. Protein: CSVEEGETQYF.

The rearrangement links TRBV5-6 to TRBJ2-2; possibly TRBD1 or TRBD2 for D (5 bases each). CDR3 size: 17 residues. Germline CDR1 reads SGHDT; CDR2 reads YYEEEE. Trimming removed 0 bases from V and 4 bases from J, with 16 bases in between. CDR3 DNA sequence: TGTGCCAGCAGCTTGGCCAGGGAGCGCGTTGGCACCGGGGAGCTGTTTTTT. Its protein product is CASSLARERVGTGELFF.

The chain links TRBV5-1 to TRBJ1-1, with TRBD1 as a possible D gene (5 bases). Trimming left V 1 base short and J 8 bases short, with 12 bases between. Germline assignment: CDR1 SGHRS and CDR2 YFSETQ. This CDR3 has 13 residues. For the CDR3, the DNA is TGCGCCAGCAGCTTGCAGGGTGACAGAGAAGCTTTCTTT. Protein: CASSLQGDREAFF.

CDR3 DNA sequence: TGTGCCAGCAGTCCCATAGTAGGGACGGCAGGGAGTGATGAGCAGTTCTTC. This encodes CASSPIVGTAGSDEQFF. The chain links TRBV11-2 to TRBJ2-1; either TRBD1 or TRBD2 may fit D (5 bases each). Germline V gene data show CDR1 as SGHAT and CDR2 as FQNNGV. The V and J ends lost 6 bases and 8 bases respectively, with 26 bases between them. The CDR3 sequence is 17 residues long. The full variable domain, in which reference TRBV11-2 and TRBJ2-1 provide the parts outside the CDR3, is EAGVAQSPRYKIIEKRQSVAFWCNPISGHATLYWYQQILGQGPKLLIQFQNNGVVDDSQLPKDRFSAERLKGVDSTLKIQPAKLEDSAVYLCASSPIVGTAGSDEQFFGPGTRLTVL.